A single sample is the source of the 28 T cell receptor beta chains below, sequenced in a study of tumor-infiltrating lymphocytes in primary liver carcinoma. RNA isolated from unsorted whole blood supplied the blood RNA, with germline DNA also extracted. TCR beta cDNA came from about 500 ng total RNA, primed with a constant-region primer. Slightly modified ARM-PCR with three nested multiplex PCR rounds yielded TCR beta libraries. Each of the first two PCR rounds ran approximately 11 cycles with TRBV1-TRBV30 forward and C-beta reverse primers. TCRdb itself ran the multiplex PCR reads through MiXCR, one entry per CDR3 protein. The sample includes about 330,000 distinct CDR3 sequences, approximately 65% seen only once; the top ten take about 6%. Sequencing was performed on peripheral blood. These receptors were taken from a man aged 40-50 years with primary liver carcinoma and hepatitis B virus infection.

For this clonotype: Sequence at one end of the junction differs from germline and may be a read error. The gene calls are TRBV11-2 and TRBJ2-7; 8 nucleotides line up with TRBD2. Germline CDR1 reads SGHAT; CDR2 reads FQNNGV. The CDR3 contains 16 residues. The CDR3 loop is CASSLEGGRSSYEQHF. As DNA, the CDR3 is TGTGCCAGCAGCCTTGAGGGCGGGAGGAGCTCCTACGAGCAGCACTTC.

The rearrangement uses TRBV6-6 and TRBJ1-1; no definite D call. Deletions cut 5 bases from V and 2 bases from J, with 9 bases between. CDR1 is MNHNY, CDR2 SVGAGI, per germline (reference sequence). The length of the CDR3 is 13 residues. The CDR3 is CASSVTSNTEAFF. In nucleotides, the CDR3 is TGTGCCAGCAGTGTTACCAGCAACACTGAAGCTTTCTTT.

Of note for this clonotype: This sequence may be a read error, since a much larger clone differs from it by one base. The V call is TRBV11-2, the J call TRBJ2-4, with TRBD1 as a possible D gene (5 bases). The CDR3 contains 13 residues. Trimming removed 10 bases from V and 9 bases from J, with 19 bases in between. Germline CDR1 reads SGHAT; CDR2 reads FQNNGV. The chain's CDR3 is CATRDRTHGIQYF. DNA of the CDR3: TGTGCCACCAGGGATCGGACCCACGGCATTCAGTACTTC.

With regard to this clonotype: This may stem from a read error, because a much larger clone lies one nucleotide away. The chain uses TRBV6-2 or TRBV6-3 and TRBJ2-7, with D perhaps TRBD1 (6 bases). The CDR3 has 13 residues. Trimming stripped 7 bases from V and 4 bases from J, with 14 bases between. CDR1 is MNHEY and CDR2 is SVGEGT in the germline V gene. The CDR3 nucleotides read TGTGCCAGCACCAAGGACAGAGATTACGAGCAGTACTTC. Amino acid sequence: CASTKDRDYEQYF.

The chain has TRBV28 and TRBJ1-3; tentative D call: TRBD1 (6 bases). This CDR3 is 15 amino acids long. Trimming cost V 6 bases and J 4 bases, with 16 bases left between them. Germline CDR1 and CDR2: MDHEN and SYDVKM. The CDR3 nucleotides read TGTGCCAGCAGATTGACAGGAAACTCAGGAAACACCATATATTTT. It yields the protein CASRLTGNSGNTIYF.

This clonotype occurred a few times. The chain employs TRBV5-4 and TRBJ1-6; D gene ambiguous. Germline V CDR1 and CDR2: SGHNT, YYREEE (reference sequence). CDR3 length: 14 residues. V was clipped by 0 bases and J by 7 bases, with 8 bases between them. The CDR3 DNA sequence: TGTGCCAGCAGCTTGGAACGATTAAATTCACCCCTCCACTTT. This gives the protein CASSLERLNSPLHF.

This chain connects TRBV11-2 to TRBJ2-7; D is undetermined. Germline-derived CDR1 and CDR2 are SGHAT and FQNNGV. The V end was cut by 9 bases, the J end by 6 bases, with 21 bases between. This CDR3 is 14 amino acids long. The CDR3 spells CASSHFLTVIEQYF. CDR3 sequence (DNA): TGTGCCAGTAGCCATTTCTTGACGGTTATCGAGCAGTACTTC.

This clonotype has just a few counts. A much larger clonotype is one base distant, so this may be a read error. The chain has TRBV29-1 and TRBJ1-1; TRBD1 is a possible D gene (6 bases). CDR3 length: 14 residues. From germline, CDR1 is SQVTM and CDR2 ANQGSEA. V dropped 4 bases and J dropped 3 bases, with 15 bases sitting between them. CDR3 region: CSVAGYKGDTEAFF. CDR3 nucleotides: TGCAGCGTTGCCGGCTACAAGGGGGACACTGAAGCTTTCTTT.

This clonotype appeared a few times. This chain connects TRBV5-1 to TRBJ1-4; D gene ambiguous. Germline V lookup: CDR1 SGHRS, CDR2 YFSETQ. V was pared by 5 bases and J by 0 bases, with 5 bases between. The CDR3 is 13 amino acids. The CDR3 DNA reads as TGCGCCAGCAGGGAGCCAACTAATGAAAAACTGTTTTTT. Protein sequence: CASREPTNEKLFF.

About this clonotype itself: Given a much more abundant clone one base away, this may be a read error. The chain employs TRBV29-1 and TRBJ2-1; no firm D call. Trimming took 3 bases from V and 5 from J, leaving 8 bases between them. The germline CDR1 and CDR2 sequences are SQVTM and ANQGSEA. The CDR3 is made up of 12 amino acids. This CDR3 is CSVDGTNNEQFF. CDR3 DNA: TGCAGCGTTGACGGCACCAACAATGAGCAGTTCTTC.

This clonotype was observed once. This may come from a read error, since a much larger clone is one base off. The chain combines TRBV29-1 with TRBJ1-1; 11 nucleotides line up with TRBD1. V shed 5 bases, J shed 4 bases, and the junction held 6 bases outside the gene matches. The CDR3 consists of 14 residues. From germline, CDR1 is SQVTM and CDR2 ANQGSEA. CDR3 loop: CSVRTGGFSTEAFF. CDR3 bases: TGCAGCGTTAGGACAGGGGGCTTTTCCACTGAAGCTTTCTTT.

On this clonotype: This may be a read error: a much more frequent sequence differs by one nucleotide. The V gene is TRBV29-1, the J gene TRBJ2-1; 16 bases agree with TRBD2. V trimming: 7 bases; J trimming: 8 bases; junction bases outside the gene matches: 5. The CDR3 consists of 14 residues. Germline CDR1 reads SQVTM; CDR2 reads ANQGSEA. The CDR3 nucleotides read TGCAGCGGGGGACTAGCGGGAGGGCCCGATGAGCAGTTCTTC. Its protein product is CSGGLAGGPDEQFF.

This clonotype was detected only once. The junction and the germline gene differ at one end; a read error may be behind it. The chain recombines TRBV6-1 with TRBJ2-7; 7 positions agree with TRBD2. This CDR3 has 15 amino acids. CDR1 and CDR2 (germline): MNHNS, SASEGT. The CDR3 loop reads CARSEAASGTYEQYF. CDR3 bases: TGTGCCAGAAGTGAAGCAGCTAGCGGCACCTACGAGCAGTACTTC.

This clonotype was seen a handful of times. V gene TRBV5-4 combines with J gene TRBJ2-3, with a weak D call TRBD2 (6 bases). Germline CDR1 reads SGHNT; CDR2 reads YYREEE (reference sequence). The CDR3 consists of 16 residues. Trimming cost V 2 bases and J 1 base, with 14 bases left between them. This CDR3 reads CASSFSSTRGTDTQYF. CDR3 DNA: TGTGCCAGCAGCTTCTCCTCGACTAGGGGCACAGATACGCAGTATTTT.

Comment on this clonotype: A much more abundant neighbour one base away suggests this may be a read error. The chain has TRBV29-1 and TRBJ1-1; D may be TRBD1 (6 bases). From germline, CDR1 is SQVTM and CDR2 ANQGSEA. The CDR3 covers 14 residues. CDR3 coding DNA: TGCAGGGTTGAATCCTACAGGGAAAATACTGAAGCTTTCTTT. Its translation: CRVESYRENTEAFF.

This chain uses TRBV5-1 with TRBJ2-1; 7 bases line up with TRBD2. The germline gives CDR1 SGHRS, CDR2 YFSETQ. Trimming took 5 bases from V and 4 from J; bases not matched to a gene: 6. This CDR3 is 14 amino acids long. CDR3 in amino acids: CASRASGRYNEQFF. CDR3 DNA sequence: TGCGCCAGCAGGGCTAGCGGAAGATACAATGAGCAGTTCTTC.

Regarding this clonotype: At one of its ends the junction is not consistent with the germline gene, which may arise from a read error. V gene TRBV11-2 combines with J gene TRBJ2-3, with D uncertain. CDR3 length: 16 amino acids. CDR1 and CDR2 from the germline V gene are SGHAT and FQNNGV. The chain's CDR3 is CANSLCPEEGTDTQYF. CDR3 in DNA: TGTGCCAACAGCTTATGTCCCGAAGAGGGCACAGATACGCAGTATTTT.

This clonotype was counted only a few times. This chain connects TRBV12-3 or TRBV12-4 to TRBJ1-5; 8 bases are a match to TRBD1. Trimming took 3 bases from V and 2 from J; bases not matched to a gene: 3. CDR3 length: 15 residues. The chain's CDR3 is CASSFSGGGNQPQHF. The CDR3 bases are TGTGCCAGCAGTTTTTCAGGGGGCGGCAATCAGCCCCAGCATTTT.

Worth noting for this clonotype: This could be a read error, since a much larger clone is one nucleotide away. The J gene is TRBJ1-2, the V gene TRBV6-2 or TRBV6-3; no reliable D call. This CDR3 has 13 residues. The germline gives CDR1 MNHEY, CDR2 SVGEGT. V was clipped by 0 bases and J by 5 bases, with 7 bases between them. The CDR3 coding sequence is TGTGCCAGCAGTTACTCTCCGGAATATGGCTACACCTTC. This encodes CASSYSPEYGYTF.

On this clonotype: A much larger clone sits a single nucleotide away, making a read error possible. This chain joins TRBV5-6 and TRBJ2-7; D remains ambiguous. V lost 4 bases, J lost 6 bases, and 17 bases lay in between. Germline values: CDR1 SGHDT, CDR2 YYEEEE. This CDR3 has 14 residues. CDR3 in DNA: TGTGCCAGCAGCCCCCACCTACCCTCTGGCGAGCAGTACTTC. Encoded protein: CASSPHLPSGEQYF.

With respect to this clonotype: One base away lies a much larger clone, so this may be a sequencing read error. The chain links TRBV6-5 to TRBJ2-7, with a weak D call TRBD1 (6 bases). CDR1 MNHEY and CDR2 SVGAGI come from the germline V gene. CDR3 size: 14 residues. CDR3: CTSSYEGRGYEQYF. CDR3 nucleotide sequence: TGTACCAGCAGCTACGAGGGCAGGGGCTACGAGCAGTACTTC.

V is TRBV28 and J is TRBJ2-4; possibly TRBD1 or TRBD2 for D (6 bases each). CDR3 length equals 15 residues. The germline V and J ends were trimmed by 7 bases and 8 bases, with 21 bases remaining between them. Germline values: CDR1 MDHEN, CDR2 SYDVKM. CDR3 amino acids: CASNLITGAVDIQYF. In DNA, the CDR3 is TGTGCCAGCAATTTGATCACGGGGGCCGTGGACATTCAGTACTTC.

This clonotype was counted once. The junction and the germline gene differ at one end; a read error may be behind it. This chain links TRBV11-2 with TRBJ2-7; D gene uncertain. Germline lookup yields CDR1 SGHAT and CDR2 FQNNGV. The CDR3 loop spans 13 amino acids. The CDR3 sequence is CTSSLRTDYEQYF. The CDR3 nucleotides are TGTACCAGCAGCTTACGAACAGATTACGAGCAGTACTTC.

The sample holds many counts of this clonotype. The V and J genes are TRBV11-1 and TRBJ2-3; TRBD2 agrees at 8 bases. The CDR3 totals 14 residues. Germline assignment: CDR1 SGHAT and CDR2 FQDESV (reference sequence). V shed 9 bases, J shed 1 base, and the junction held 6 bases outside the gene matches. The CDR3 spells CASKRESRTDTQYF. CDR3 DNA: TGTGCCAGTAAGCGGGAGTCACGCACAGATACGCAGTATTTT. Full variable domain (remainder filled in from reference TRBV11-1 and TRBJ2-3): EAEVAQSPRYKITEKSQAVAFWCDPISGHATLYWYRQILGQGPELLVQFQDESVVDDSQLPKDRFSAERLKGVDSTLKIQPAELGDSAMYLCASKRESRTDTQYFGPGTRLTVL.

As for this clonotype: This may arise from a read error, as a much more abundant clone is one base away. The chain is built from TRBV29-1 and TRBJ2-7; tentatively, D is TRBD1 or TRBD2 (5 bases each). Germline values: CDR1 SQVTM, CDR2 ANQGSEA. The CDR3 is 11 amino acids. Trimming pared 5 bases from V and 8 bases from J, leaving 13 bases between. In DNA form, the CDR3 reads TGCAGCGTTAAAGGGACCGCTAAGCAGTACTTC. Translating gives CSVKGTAKQYF.

The chain couples TRBV6-5 to TRBJ2-7; the D call may be TRBD1 or TRBD2 (5 bases each). The CDR3 covers 16 residues. Germline V gene lookup returns CDR1 MNHEY and CDR2 SVGAGI. Trimming left V 5 bases short and J 0 bases short, with 17 bases between. CDR3 coding DNA: TGTGCCAGCAGTCAAACCGACAGTGCGGGCTCCTACGAGCAGTACTTC. Translation gives CASSQTDSAGSYEQYF.

As regards this clonotype: A much more abundant neighbour one base away suggests this may be a read error. The final CDR3 position lacks the conserved phenylalanine or tryptophan, pointing to a likely read error. The V call is TRBV6-2 or TRBV6-3, the J call TRBJ2-7; D is undetermined. Germline V gives CDR1 MNHEY, CDR2 SVGEGT. This CDR3 is built from 12 residues. V lost 8 bases to trimming and J lost 3 bases, with 11 bases between them. The chain's CDR3 is CASERGSYEQYS. Here the CDR3 DNA reads TGTGCCAGCGAGAGAGGTAGCTACGAGCAGTACTCC.

This clonotype was seen at least ten times. This chain uses TRBV6-5 with TRBJ2-1; tentatively, D is TRBD2 (6 bases). Looked up from germline, CDR1 is MNHEY and CDR2 is SVGAGI. The CDR3 runs to 16 residues. V was clipped by 1 base and J by 5 bases, with 15 bases between them. Written as DNA, the CDR3 is TGTGCCAGCAGTTACTATACTAGCCTCTTACACAATGAGCAGTTCTTC. Amino acids: CASSYYTSLLHNEQFF.